This TCR beta chain was identified during a study of T-cell memory formation after mild COVID-19. Points from the study as a whole: Clones which contracted sat mainly in CM and EM if CD4+, and in EMRA if CD8+. There were some responding clones in pre-infection memory, which suggested that cross-reactive memory had joined.

The 5'RACE method, run with constant-segment primers, produced TCR alpha and TCR beta cDNA libraries (carrying sample barcodes and UMIs). TCRdb reprocessed the 5' RACE reads with MiXCR, giving one entry per CDR3 protein. The sample includes 300,000 or so distinct CDR3 sequences, approximately 16% of them seen just once. The length of the CDR3 is 12 residues. Deletions cut 6 bases from V and 9 bases from J, with 9 bases between. This clonotype was detected only a few times. Antigen unknown. Sequencing was carried out using PBMCs or a T cell subset sorted from them (not recorded which). The chain employs TRBV12-3 or TRBV12-4 and TRBJ1-6, with D possibly TRBD1 on 6 matching bases. The sequence was obtained from a man between 18 and 35 years old who had mild COVID-19 (a few samples of this study predate the infection). Cell type and time point are not known. The CDR3 sequence: CASRLRGSPLHF. In DNA form, the CDR3 reads TGTGCCAGCAGGCTCAGGGGTTCACCCCTCCACTTT.